This T cell receptor beta chain was identified during a study of blood T cells in healthy people across ages (dated by TCRdb to the mid-2010s). Concerning the study at large: In model experiments, roughly one uniquely barcoded TCR beta cDNA molecule per two T cells was captured by template switching. Age-related changes in TCR beta repertoire diversity were measured in the study by deep sequencing normalized with unique cDNA molecular identifiers. The donors were divided into four age groups: young (average 16 years), middle-aged (approximately 39), aged (around 67) and long-lived (82). The study analyzed two additional independent replicas of 1 million unique cDNA reads from the same blood draw for two donors, one aged 18 to 30 and one aged 80 or older.

This clonotype has more than one count but fewer than ten. The antigen it binds to is not known. No base quality values were provided; no much bigger clone lies one nucleotide off. Overall study results and their limits: As age increased, observed TCR beta diversity per million T cells dropped in a roughly linear way, and a significant reduction was already evident by age 40. Compared with the aged group, more naive CD4+ T cells, fewer expanded clones and increased TCR diversity were shown by the long-lived group, suggesting age selection. Because profiling used bulk unsorted PBMCs, naive and antigen-experienced compartments could not be compared conclusively. Estimates of total diversity from one million sequenced T cells were regarded as lower bounds and underestimates. A strong correlation was found between observed TCR beta diversity and the percentage of naive T cells measured by flow cytometry. Donor CMV infection status was unknown, potentially confounding age-related changes in expanded clonotypes.

V is pruned by 5 bases and J by 6 bases, leaving 10 bases of the junction without a gene match. Inclusive of the bounding cysteine and phenylalanine, the CDR3 is 17 residues long. The only DNA kept is the CDR3, 51 bases in frame from the first base. In the germline V gene (reference sequence), CDR1 corresponds to SEHNR and CDR2 to FQNEAQ. Libraries were made using 5' RACE. TCRdb records Illumina HiSeq 2500 as the sequencer. A second PCR of about 7 to 12 cycles was run with a J-beta primer mix and a sample-barcoded 5' primer. A unique molecular identifier was introduced onto each TCR beta cDNA molecule by a template-switch 5' adaptor carrying 12 random nucleotides. Each sample yielded at least 2.5 million CDR3-containing paired-end reads. The Mint cDNA synthesis kit, primed by a TRBC-specific oligonucleotide, was used to synthesize first-strand cDNA from all RNA. Following uracil-DNA glycosylase treatment, all cDNA underwent a first 18-cycle PCR with the universal primers M1SS and BC2_uni_R. The authors' pipeline ran thus. For normalization, 1 million high-quality reads were randomly selected from each sample, with every read carrying a distinct molecular identifier. Instead of being binned into consensus sequences, reads with shared molecular identifiers were discarded. MiTCR, set to a Q25 quality threshold and the strictest error-elimination algorithm, was used for CDR3 identification, clonotype clustering and error correction. A nonparametric unseen species model with Euler transformation was used to estimate a lower bound on total TCR beta diversity. TCRdb cleaned the public reads at Q25 with fastp, built clones with MiXCR and kept in-frame beta chains. One record per CDR3 amino acid sequence lists the most common genes and DNA. TCRdb, not the original authors, processed these V and J calls. The sample has more than 500,000 distinct CDR3 sequences on record, about a quarter of them singletons. About 3.3% of the sample is in the top ten clones.

The donors were some 36 Caucasian individuals from Russia, aged 6 to 90 years, who were systemically healthy. Roughly 9 milliliters of peripheral blood were drawn from each donor into EDTA-treated Vacutainer tubes. PBMCs were isolated by Ficoll-Paque density-gradient centrifugation, with at least 7 million obtained per sample. Trizol reagent was used to extract total RNA from PBMCs, with at least 5 micrograms per sample. The percentages of naive CD45RAhigh/CD27high T cells were determined by flow cytometry on a PBMC aliquot from every donor. A further study also used this sample, focusing on T cells of mothers and their children. As noted in the second study: The donors were nine systemically healthy Caucasian individuals, made up of three mothers and their six children. cDNA synthesis consumed the entire amount of extracted RNA, loaded at 1.5 ug RNA in each 15 ul reaction. In the second PCR, the M1S primer added sample barcodes and 2-4 random nucleotides. Over 8 million TCR beta CDR3 reads came from each mother, compared with around 3 million reads from each child. Thymic selection shapes the output of TCR recombination in a similar way in related and unrelated pairs, and inherited differences have a minor effect. Normalized repertoire overlap was always slightly but never significantly higher in related than unrelated mother-child pairs. No persistent microchimeric T cell clones were detected, at a sensitivity of about 100 clones per million clonotypes. Deep NGS was used in the study to compare the TCR beta repertoires of mothers and children and to look for features that separate related mother-child pairs from unrelated individuals. On average, the children were about 12 +/- 4 years old, while the mothers were about 37 +/- 4 years old. After adapter ligation with NEBNext reagents, the libraries were sequenced on Illumina HiSeq 2000 with 100+100 nt paired-end reads. To prevent cross-contamination, the mother and child libraries were prepared one month apart and sequenced in separate runs. For each donor, between about 500,000 and 2,100,000 distinct TCR beta clonotypes were identified. Naive TCR beta clonotypes were estimated from low-frequency clonotypes matched to each donor's FACS-determined naive share, without sorting.

Sequenced: blood. The sequence is built from TRBV7-9 and TRBJ1-4; TRBD1 matches 12 bases in the middle. This TCR derives from a boy between 2 and 10 years old in good health. The CDR3 amino acid sequence is: CASSVRDRGRRDEKLFF. The DNA reads as follows: TGTGCCAGCAGCGTCCGGGACAGGGGGCGTAGGGATGAAAAACTGTTTTTT.